The 14 T cell receptor beta chains below all came from one sample that was sequenced in a study of cytomegalovirus exposure and HLA in healthy donors. PCR primers comprised 60 Vbeta and 13 Jbeta primers. The repertoire was sequenced with immunoSEQ multiplex PCR; TCRdb's copy has only in-frame clones and lacks some. Among roughly 80,000 clones, more than 65% were seen once, and the ten largest hold roughly 16%. Sequenced sample: PBMCs. These receptors were collected from a woman between 40 and 50 years old in good health and CMV-seropositive.

V and J are TRBV9 and TRBJ1-1, with TRBD1 as a possible D gene (6 bases). Germline V gene lookup returns CDR1 SGDLS and CDR2 YYNGEE. The CDR3 is 13 amino acids. V lost 4 bases and J lost 5, with 12 bases in between. The CDR3 is CASSTTGRTEAFF. The CDR3 bases are TGTGCCAGCAGCACTACAGGGCGAACTGAAGCTTTCTTT.

The V call is TRBV10-2, the J call TRBJ2-1; D is ambiguous. The ends were cut back, 4 bases at V and 6 bases at J, with 10 bases in the middle. This CDR3 has 13 residues. The V gene's germline CDR1 is WSHSY and CDR2 SAAADI. The DNA for the CDR3 is TGCGCCAGCAGTGTGACTGTTAGCAATGAGCAGTTCTTC. Amino acids: CASSVTVSNEQFF.

This chain uses TRBV21-1 with TRBJ1-2; the table's D call of TRBD1 was not tested on the DNA. TRBV21-1 is assigned pseudogene status. This CDR3 has 16 residues. The CDR3, as DNA: TGTGCCAGCAGCAAATCCTTGACAGGGGCTAACTATGGCTACACCTTC. It encodes CASSKSLTGANYGYTF.

The chain is built from TRBV28 and TRBJ1-5; TRBD1 agrees at 7 bases. The CDR3 has 14 residues. The germline V gene encodes CDR1 MDHEN and CDR2 SYDVKM. The ends lost 8 bases at V and 6 bases at J; junction bases unmatched: 10. CDR3 sequence (DNA): TGTGCCAGCCTCCTAACAGCAGGGGGTCAGCCCCAGCATTTT. Amino acids: CASLLTAGGQPQHF.

The chain combines TRBV5-4 with TRBJ2-5, with 7 bases aligning to TRBD2. This CDR3 region has 15 residues. V shed 4 bases, J shed 1 base, and the junction held 7 bases outside the gene matches. From germline, CDR1 is SGHNT and CDR2 YYREEE (reference sequence). The CDR3 reads CASSPSGGPQETQYF. The CDR3 nucleotides read TGTGCCAGCAGCCCCTCGGGGGGACCCCAAGAGACCCAGTACTTC.

The chain is built from TRBV6-5 and TRBJ1-1; 8 bases agree with TRBD1. Germline trimming cut 10 bases from V and 11 bases from J; bases unmatched to any gene: 12. The V gene's germline CDR1 is MNHEY and CDR2 SVGAGI. The CDR3 contains 12 residues. CDR3 bases: TGTGCCACCGAAAACCCGACAGGGGAGGCTTTCTTT. Translated, it gives CATENPTGEAFF.

This chain's CDR3 is CASSIEGFVRGYTF. The CDR3 DNA sequence: TGTGCCAGTAGTATTGAGGGTTTCGTGAGGGGCTACACCTTC. The rearrangement links TRBV19 to TRBJ1-2; D is unclear. The V and J ends lost 3 bases and 8 bases respectively, with 16 bases between them. The CDR3 totals 14 residues. The V gene's germline CDR1 is LNHDA and CDR2 SQIVND (reference sequence).

This chain joins TRBV30 and TRBJ2-7, with 15 positions matching TRBD2. Germline loops: CDR1 GTSNPN, CDR2 SVGIG (reference sequence). The junction had 0 bases not matched to a gene; V was cut back by 8 bases and J by 4 bases. The CDR3 length is 12 residues. DNA for the CDR3: TGTGCCGGGACTAGCGGGGGGTACGAGCAGTACTTC. Its translation: CAGTSGGYEQYF.

This clone was observed a few times. This chain links TRBV9 with TRBJ2-7; D gene ambiguous. The CDR3 spans 10 residues. V was pared by 2 bases and J by 6 bases, with 3 bases between. Germline V gene data show CDR1 as SGDLS and CDR2 as YYNGEE. DNA for the CDR3: TGTGCCAGCAGCGTTAGCGAGCAGTACTTC. Protein sequence: CASSVSEQYF.

The chain links TRBV27 to TRBJ2-2; D is unclear. CDR3 size: 13 residues. The ends were cut back, 0 bases at V and 5 bases at J, with 4 bases in the middle. CDR1 and CDR2 (germline): MNHEY, SMNVEV (reference sequence). CDR3 protein: CASSLSGTGELFF. Written as DNA, the CDR3 is TGTGCCAGCAGTTTATCCGGGACCGGGGAGCTGTTTTTT.

The chain carries TRBV7-8 and TRBJ1-2; D not resolved. Trimming pared 4 bases from V and 5 bases from J, leaving 8 bases between. The CDR3 is 12 amino acids. Germline assignment: CDR1 SGHVS and CDR2 FQNEAQ. Here the CDR3 DNA reads TGTGCCAGCAGCTCAACTTATTATGGCTACACCTTC. Translation gives CASSSTYYGYTF.

The V and J genes are TRBV9 and TRBJ2-2, with TRBD1 matching 7 bases. The CDR3 length is 15 residues. Germline lookup yields CDR1 SGDLS and CDR2 YYNGEE. V shed 4 bases and J 3 bases; nucleotides not matched to a gene: 6. The CDR3 spells CASSPYRGDTGELFF. The DNA for the CDR3 is TGTGCCAGCAGCCCCTACAGGGGAGACACCGGGGAGCTGTTTTTT.

This clone was counted between two and nine times. V is TRBV5-1 and J is TRBJ2-1; TRBD1 matches 8 bases. Germline loops: CDR1 SGHRS, CDR2 YFSETQ. Losses at the gene ends were 3 bases for V and 1 base for J; bases not matched to a gene: 6. CDR3 length equals 16 residues. CDR3 nucleotide sequence: TGCGCCAGCAGCTCCAATCGACAGGGGTCCTACAATGAGCAGTTCTTC. It yields the protein CASSSNRQGSYNEQFF. Complete variable domain (other parts from reference TRBV5-1 and TRBJ2-1): KAGVTQTPRYLIKTRGQQVTLSCSPISGHRSVSWYQQTPGQGLQFLFEYFSETQRNKGNFPGRFSGRQFSNSRSEMNVSTLELGDSALYLCASSSNRQGSYNEQFFGPGTRLTVL.

This sequence joins TRBV5-4 and TRBJ2-5; D may be TRBD1 (6 bases). The V end was cut by 2 bases, the J end by 4 bases, with 9 bases between. Germline CDR1 and CDR2: SGHNT and YYREEE (reference sequence). This CDR3 region has 13 residues. CDR3 coding DNA: TGTGCCAGCAGCTTACAGGGTTCAGAGACCCAGTACTTC. This translates into CASSLQGSETQYF.